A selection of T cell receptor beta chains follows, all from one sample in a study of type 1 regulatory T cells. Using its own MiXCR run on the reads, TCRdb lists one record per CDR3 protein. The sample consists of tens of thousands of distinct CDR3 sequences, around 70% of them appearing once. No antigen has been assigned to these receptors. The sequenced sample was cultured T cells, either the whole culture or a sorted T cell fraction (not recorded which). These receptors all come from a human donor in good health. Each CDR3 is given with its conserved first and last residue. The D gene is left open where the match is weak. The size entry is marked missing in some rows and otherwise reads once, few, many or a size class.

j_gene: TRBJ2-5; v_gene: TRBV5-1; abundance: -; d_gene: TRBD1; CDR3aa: CASSFGTGYQETQYF; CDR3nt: TGCGCCAGCAGCTTTGGGACAGGGTACCAAGAGACCCAGTACTTC
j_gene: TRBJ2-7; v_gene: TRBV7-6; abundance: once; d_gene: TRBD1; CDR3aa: CASSLPGQGAFEQYF; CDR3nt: TGTGCCAGCAGCTTACCGGGACAGGGGGCATTCGAGCAGTACTTC
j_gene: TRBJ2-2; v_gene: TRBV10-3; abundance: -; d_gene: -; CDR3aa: CAIGSGSAGELFF; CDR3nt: TGTGCCATCGGTTCTGGGAGTGCCGGGGAGCTGTTTTTT
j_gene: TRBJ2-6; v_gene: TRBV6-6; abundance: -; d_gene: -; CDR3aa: CASTPVRGSGANVLTF; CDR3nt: TGTGCCAGCACTCCCGTACGGGGCTCTGGGGCCAACGTCCTGACTTTC
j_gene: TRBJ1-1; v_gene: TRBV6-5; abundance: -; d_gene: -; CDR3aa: CASTPHGGVGKAFF; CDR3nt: TGTGCCAGCACTCCCCACGGGGGGGTAGGGAAAGCTTTCTTT
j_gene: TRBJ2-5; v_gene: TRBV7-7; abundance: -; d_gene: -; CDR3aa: CASSLGWTGVETQYF; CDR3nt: TGTGCTAGCAGCTTAGGGTGGACCGGGGTGGAGACCCAGTACTTC
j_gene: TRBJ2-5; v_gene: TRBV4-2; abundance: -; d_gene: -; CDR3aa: CASSQFQGSQETQYF; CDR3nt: TGTGCCAGCAGCCAATTCCAGGGATCCCAAGAGACCCAGTACTTC
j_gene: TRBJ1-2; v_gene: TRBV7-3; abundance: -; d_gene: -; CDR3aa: CASSLTSGGDGYTF; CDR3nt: TGTGCCAGCAGCTTAACTTCCGGGGGCGATGGCTACACCTTC
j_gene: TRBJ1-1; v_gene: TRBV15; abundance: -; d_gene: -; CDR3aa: CATSRGGLGTEAFF; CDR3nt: TGTGCCACCAGCAGAGGAGGGCTGGGTACTGAAGCTTTCTTT
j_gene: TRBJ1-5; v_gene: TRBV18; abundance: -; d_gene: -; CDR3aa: CASSPEVIQPQHF; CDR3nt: TGTGCCAGCTCCCCCGAGGTGATCCAGCCCCAGCATTTT
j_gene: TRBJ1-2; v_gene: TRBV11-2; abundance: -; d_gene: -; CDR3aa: CASSPPATAANYGYTF; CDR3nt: TGTGCCAGCAGCCCCCCGGCGACAGCAGCTAACTATGGCTACACCTTC
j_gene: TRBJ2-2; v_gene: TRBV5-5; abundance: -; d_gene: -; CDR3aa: CASSLGPSPNTGELFF; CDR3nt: TGTGCCAGCAGCTTGGGACCCTCGCCGAACACCGGGGAGCTGTTTTTT
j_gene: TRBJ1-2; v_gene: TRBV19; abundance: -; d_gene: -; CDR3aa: CASSIAFDYGYTF; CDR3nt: TGTGCCAGTAGTATAGCCTTCGACTATGGCTACACCTTC
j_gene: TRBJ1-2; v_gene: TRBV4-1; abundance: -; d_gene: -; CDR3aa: CASSQDSLGGYTF; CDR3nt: TGCGCCAGCAGCCAAGACTCTCTGGGAGGCTACACCTTC
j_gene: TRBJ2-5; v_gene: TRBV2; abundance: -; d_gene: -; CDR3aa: CASSESGLAQETQYF; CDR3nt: TGTGCCAGCAGTGAAAGTGGACTCGCGCAAGAGACCCAGTACTTC
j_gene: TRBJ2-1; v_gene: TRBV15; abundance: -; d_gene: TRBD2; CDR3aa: CATWSGGGVVQQFF; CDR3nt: TGTGCCACCTGGAGTGGCGGGGGGGTCGTCCAGCAGTTCTTC
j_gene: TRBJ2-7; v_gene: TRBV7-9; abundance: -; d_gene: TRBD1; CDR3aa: CASSVDRGYEQYF; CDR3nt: TGTGCCAGCAGCGTTGACAGGGGCTACGAGCAGTACTTC
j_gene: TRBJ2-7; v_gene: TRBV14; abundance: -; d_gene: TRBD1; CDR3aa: CASSQEFRDRGSYEQYF; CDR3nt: TGTGCCAGCAGCCAAGAATTCAGGGACAGAGGCTCCTACGAGCAGTACTTC
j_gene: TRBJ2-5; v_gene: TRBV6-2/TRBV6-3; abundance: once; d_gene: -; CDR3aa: CASSYRENQGWETQYF; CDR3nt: TGTGCCAGCAGTTATCGGGAAAATCAGGGTTGGGAGACCCAGTACTTC
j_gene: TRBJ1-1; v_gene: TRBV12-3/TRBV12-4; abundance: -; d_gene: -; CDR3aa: CASNQRRTLAFF; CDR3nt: TGTGCCAGCAACCAACGACGGACTTTGGCTTTCTTT
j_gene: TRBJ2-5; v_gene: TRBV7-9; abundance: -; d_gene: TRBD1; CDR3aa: CASSSGTEKKETQYF; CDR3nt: TGTGCCAGCAGCTCAGGGACAGAGAAAAAAGAGACCCAGTACTTC
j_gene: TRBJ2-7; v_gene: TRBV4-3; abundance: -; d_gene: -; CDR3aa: CASSQSLGAYEQYF; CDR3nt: TGCGCCAGCAGCCAAAGCCTGGGGGCATACGAGCAGTACTTC
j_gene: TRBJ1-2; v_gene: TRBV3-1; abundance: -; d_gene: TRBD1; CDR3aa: CASSQEDRAQAYGYTF; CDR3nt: TGTGCCAGCAGCCAAGAGGACAGGGCGCAGGCCTATGGCTACACCTTC
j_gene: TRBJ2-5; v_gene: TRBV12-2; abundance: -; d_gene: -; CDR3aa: CASRLQLAGEETQYF; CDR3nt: TGTGCAAGTCGCTTACAACTAGCGGGGGAAGAGACCCAGTACTTC
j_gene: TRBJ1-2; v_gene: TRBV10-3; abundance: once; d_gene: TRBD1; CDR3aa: CASKEQGSYGYTF; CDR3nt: TGTGCCAGCAAGGAACAGGGGTCCTATGGCTACACCTTC
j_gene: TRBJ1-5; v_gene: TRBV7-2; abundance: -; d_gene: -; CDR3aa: CASSLGPAGGNQPQHF; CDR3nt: TGTGCCAGCAGCTTAGGTCCGGCAGGGGGCAATCAGCCCCAGCATTTT
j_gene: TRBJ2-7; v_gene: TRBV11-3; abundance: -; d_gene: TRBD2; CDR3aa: CASSSLSGANYEQYF; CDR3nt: TGTGCCAGCAGCTCACTTAGCGGGGCAAACTACGAGCAGTACTTC
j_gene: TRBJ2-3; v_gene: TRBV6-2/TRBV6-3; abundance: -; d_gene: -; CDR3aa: CASTDPGKDTQYF; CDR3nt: TGTGCCAGCACCGACCCAGGGAAAGATACGCAGTATTTT
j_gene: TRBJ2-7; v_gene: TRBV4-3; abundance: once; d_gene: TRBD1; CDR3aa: CASSLYRGKEQYF; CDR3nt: TGCGCCAGCAGCTTATACAGGGGGAAGGAGCAGTACTTC
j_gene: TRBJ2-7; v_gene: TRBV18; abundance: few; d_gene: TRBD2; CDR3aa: CASSPPSGYSYEQYF; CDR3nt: TGTGCCAGCTCACCCCCTAGCGGGTACTCCTACGAGCAGTACTTC
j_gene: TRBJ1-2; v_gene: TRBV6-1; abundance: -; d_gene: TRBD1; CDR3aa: CASSEQMPGQGVAGYTF; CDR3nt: TGTGCCAGCAGTGAGCAAATGCCGGGACAGGGGGTGGCTGGCTACACCTTC
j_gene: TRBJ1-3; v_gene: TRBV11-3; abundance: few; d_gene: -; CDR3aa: CASSLGTTNTIYF; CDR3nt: TGTGCCAGCAGCCTTGGGACTACGAACACCATATATTTT
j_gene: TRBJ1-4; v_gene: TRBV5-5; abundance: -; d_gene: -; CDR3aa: CASSWGINEKLFF; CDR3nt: TGTGCCAGCAGCTGGGGAATTAATGAAAAACTGTTTTTT
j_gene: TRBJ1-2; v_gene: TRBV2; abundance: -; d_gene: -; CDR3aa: CASTDGWGTYGYTF; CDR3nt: TGTGCCAGCACAGACGGGTGGGGCACCTATGGCTACACCTTC
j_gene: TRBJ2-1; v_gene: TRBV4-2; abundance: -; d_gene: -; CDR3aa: CASSQPNSNEQFF; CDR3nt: TGTGCCAGCAGCCAACCAAACAGCAATGAGCAGTTCTTC
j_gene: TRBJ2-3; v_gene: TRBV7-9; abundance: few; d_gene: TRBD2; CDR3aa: CASSASGGPDTQYF; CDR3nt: TGTGCCAGCAGCGCTAGCGGGGGGCCAGATACGCAGTATTTT
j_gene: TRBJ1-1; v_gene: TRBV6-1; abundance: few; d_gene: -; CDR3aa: CASRALLGAGNTEAFF; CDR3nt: TGTGCCAGCAGGGCCCTGTTGGGGGCGGGGAACACTGAAGCTTTCTTT
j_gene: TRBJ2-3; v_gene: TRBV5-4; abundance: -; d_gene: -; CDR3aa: CASSLVGRGTDTQYF; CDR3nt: TGTGCCAGCAGCTTGGTAGGACGAGGGACAGATACGCAGTATTTT
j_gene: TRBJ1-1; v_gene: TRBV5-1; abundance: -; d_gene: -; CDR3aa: CASSSGREGTEAFF; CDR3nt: TGCGCCAGCAGCTCGGGACGAGAGGGCACTGAAGCTTTCTTT
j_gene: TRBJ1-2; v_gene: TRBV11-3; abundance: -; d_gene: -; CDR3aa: CASSPNAATNYGYTF; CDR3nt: TGTGCCAGCAGCCCTAACGCGGCCACTAACTATGGCTACACCTTC
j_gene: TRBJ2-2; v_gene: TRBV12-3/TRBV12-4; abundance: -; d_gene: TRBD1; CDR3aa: CASRGGTGNTGELFF; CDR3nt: TGTGCCAGCAGAGGGGGGACAGGGAACACCGGGGAGCTGTTTTTT
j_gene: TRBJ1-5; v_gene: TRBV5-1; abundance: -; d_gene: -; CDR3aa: CASSLVPGGYQPQHF; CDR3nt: TGCGCCAGCAGCTTGGTGCCGGGGGGCTATCAGCCCCAGCATTTT
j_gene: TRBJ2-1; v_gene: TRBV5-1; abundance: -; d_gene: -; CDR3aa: CASSLNLAPIEQFF; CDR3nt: TGCGCCAGCAGCTTGAATCTAGCTCCGATCGAGCAGTTCTTC
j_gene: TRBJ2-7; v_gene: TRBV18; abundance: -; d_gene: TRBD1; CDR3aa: CASSLPGTGTEQYF; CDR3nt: TGTGCCAGCTCACTGCCCGGGACAGGGACCGAGCAGTACTTC
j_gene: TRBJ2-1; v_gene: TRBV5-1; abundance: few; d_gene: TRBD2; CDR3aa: CASSLASGSGGEQFF; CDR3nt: TGCGCCAGCAGCTTGGCCAGCGGTTCGGGGGGTGAGCAGTTCTTC
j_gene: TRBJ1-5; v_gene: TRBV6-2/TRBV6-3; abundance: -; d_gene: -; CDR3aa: CASSEIQYNQPQHF; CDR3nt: TGTGCCAGCAGTGAGATACAGTACAATCAGCCCCAGCATTTT
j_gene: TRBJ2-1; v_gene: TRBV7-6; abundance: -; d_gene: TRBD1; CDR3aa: CASSLGPGRGRLNEQFF; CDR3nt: TGTGCCAGCAGCTTGGGACCGGGCAGGGGGCGGCTAAATGAGCAGTTCTTC
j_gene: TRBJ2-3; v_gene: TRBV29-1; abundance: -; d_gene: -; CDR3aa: CSVELQGSDTQYF; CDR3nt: TGCAGCGTTGAACTTCAGGGTTCAGATACGCAGTATTTT
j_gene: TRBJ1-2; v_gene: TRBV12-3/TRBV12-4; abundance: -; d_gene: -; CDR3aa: CASSRGGRYGYTF; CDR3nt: TGTGCCAGCAGCCGAGGAGGGCGGTATGGCTACACCTTC
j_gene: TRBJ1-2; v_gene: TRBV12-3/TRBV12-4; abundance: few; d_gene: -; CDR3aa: CASSLDGVTGYTF; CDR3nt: TGTGCCAGCAGTTTAGATGGGGTCACGGGCTACACCTTC
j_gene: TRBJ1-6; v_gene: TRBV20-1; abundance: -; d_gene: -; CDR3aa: CSARGGQFSSYNSPLHF; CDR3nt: TGCAGTGCTAGGGGAGGACAGTTCAGCTCCTATAATTCACCCCTCCACTTT
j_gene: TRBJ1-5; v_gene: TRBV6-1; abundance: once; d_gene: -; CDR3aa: CASTHRVASNQPQHF; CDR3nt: TGTGCCAGCACTCACAGGGTGGCGAGCAATCAGCCCCAGCATTTT
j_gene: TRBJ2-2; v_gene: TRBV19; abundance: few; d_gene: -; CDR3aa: CASALASANTGELFF; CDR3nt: TGTGCCAGCGCTCTCGCCAGCGCGAACACCGGGGAGCTGTTTTTT
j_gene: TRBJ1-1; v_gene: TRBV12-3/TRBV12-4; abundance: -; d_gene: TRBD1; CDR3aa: CASSFRGTGDTEAFF; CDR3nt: TGTGCCAGCAGTTTCCGCGGGACAGGGGACACTGAAGCTTTCTTT
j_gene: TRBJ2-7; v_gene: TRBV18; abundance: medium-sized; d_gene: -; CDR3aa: CASSPTGPGYEQYF; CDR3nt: TGTGCCAGCTCACCTACAGGGCCCGGGTACGAGCAGTACTTC